Included here is one T cell receptor beta chain sequence, with context. Its specificity is not known. This sample was included in a study of Ad26.COV2.S vaccination and SARS-CoV-2 variants. Study-level information: Intramuscular Ad26.COV2.S doses were given once or twice, 56 days apart.

Notes on the study in general: Reportedly, after vaccination the spike-specific CD8+ and CD4+ T cell responses displayed substantial breadth.

This table comes from immunoSEQ multiplex PCR, and its TCRdb copy is limited to in-frame clones, with some not included. The sample has 200,000 to 300,000 clones; more than 75% are singletons. The V and J ends lost 1 base and 2 bases respectively, with 16 bases between them. The CDR3 has 16 residues. Germline V gene lookup returns CDR1 SGHKS and CDR2 YYEKEE (reference sequence). Treatment noted: approximately 18 received Ad26.COV2.S at low or high dose, single or two shots; five or six received placebo; per-sample allocation not given. The investigators took samples on day 63 after the first vaccine or placebo injection. Ad26.COV2.S expressed prefusion-stabilized spike from the original Wuhan strain.

This specimen was peripheral blood, taken in a trial of Ad26.COV2.S vaccine versus placebo. The chain joins TRBV5-5 to TRBJ2-7; D is undetermined. The receptor's source is a person between 18 and 60 years old who received the Ad26.COV2.S COVID-19 vaccine or a placebo. CDR3 in DNA: TGTGCCAGCAGCTTGTTTAGTAGCAGTCCGCCCTACGAGCAGTACTTC. It is translated as CASSLFSSSPPYEQYF.